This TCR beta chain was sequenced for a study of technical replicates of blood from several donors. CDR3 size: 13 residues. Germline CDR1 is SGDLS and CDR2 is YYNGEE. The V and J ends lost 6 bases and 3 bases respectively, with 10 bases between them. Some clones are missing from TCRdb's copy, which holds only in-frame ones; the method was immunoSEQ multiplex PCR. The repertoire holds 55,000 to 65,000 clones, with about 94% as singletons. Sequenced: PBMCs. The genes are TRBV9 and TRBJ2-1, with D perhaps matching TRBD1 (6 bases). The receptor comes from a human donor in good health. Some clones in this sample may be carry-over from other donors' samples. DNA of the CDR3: TGTGCCAGCACCACGGACAGCTACAATGAGCAGTTCTTC. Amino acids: CASTTDSYNEQFF. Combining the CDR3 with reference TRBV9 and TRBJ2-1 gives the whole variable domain DSGVTQTPKHLITATGQRVTLRCSPRSGDLSVYWYQQSLDQGLQFLIQYYNGEERAKGNILERFSAQQFPDLHSELNLSSLELGDSALYFCASTTDSYNEQFFGPGTRLTVL.